This TCR beta chain was sequenced in a study of identical twins' blood T cells. The study, taken as a whole, reports: Twins shared about as many clonotypes as their cloneset sizes predicted.

Six healthy women, forming three identical twin pairs, donated samples. V was clipped by 8 bases and J by 9 bases, with 10 bases between them. Germline-derived CDR1 and CDR2 are SNHLY and FYNNEI. The CDR3 is 10 residues long. TCRdb recomputed calls from the 5' RACE reads with MiXCR, one row per CDR3 protein. The repertoire holds a few hundred thousand distinct CDR3 sequences, with under 30% as singletons. This clonotype showed up just a few times. Its specificity is unknown. The sequenced sample was PBMCs. The TCR sequence derives from a woman between 18 and 55 years old in good health. This rearrangement joins TRBV2 to TRBJ1-1; D not resolved. The CDR3 sequence: CASGRSQAFF. In nucleotides, the CDR3 is TGTGCCAGCGGGAGGTCGCAAGCTTTCTTT.